This entry lists 22 T cell receptor beta chains sequenced from one sample in a study of T cells in women clearing cervical HPV infection. TCRdb's copy holds only in-frame clones and misses some; the assay was immunoSEQ multiplex PCR. This listing includes over 30,000 clones. The sample was blood buffy coat. These receptors were taken from a woman aged 18-69 years with a cervical HPV16 infection that either progressed to CIN3+ or cleared (not recorded which).

Concerning this clone itself: The read stops 3 residues short of the end of the CDR3; the missing end is completed from the germline J gene. The chain recombines TRBV6-1 with TRBJ1-4, with D unresolved. Germline loops: CDR1 MNHNS, CDR2 SASEGT. The CDR3 is made up of 16 amino acids. Trimming took off 4 bases at V and 0 bases at J, with 12 bases between the two ends. Here the CDR3 reads CASSAGFASTNEKLFF. The sequenced part of the CDR3 DNA is TGTGCCAGCAGTGCAGGTTTCGCTTCAACTAATGAAAAA.

About this clone itself: The read halts 3 residues ahead of the CDR3 end, with the missing end drawn from the germline J gene. The chain carries TRBV7-2 and TRBJ2-5; maybe TRBD1 (6 bases). The germline V gene has CDR1 SGHTA and CDR2 FQGNSA. This CDR3 comprises 15 residues. Trimming pared 5 bases from V and 1 base from J, leaving 14 bases between. The covered CDR3 bases are TGTGCCAGCAGCCCAGGGGTGGCTTCCCAAGAGACC. Its protein product is CASSPGVASQET. The entire CDR3 is CASSPGVASQETQYF.

The chain's CDR3 is CASSFGGLAVENNEQFF. The DNA read from the CDR3 is TGTGCCAGCAGCTTCGGTGGACTAGCGGTAGAGAACAATGAG. V gene TRBV7-3 combines with J gene TRBJ2-1; 10 bases fit TRBD2. Read sequence stops 3 residues before the CDR3 end, and the germline J gene provides the missing end. The V segment lost 3 bases and the J segment 5 bases; nucleotides outside the gene matches: 10. Germline V CDR1 and CDR2: SGHTA, FQGTGA. This CDR3 spans 17 amino acids.

A remark on this clone: The read halts 3 residues ahead of the CDR3 end, with the missing end drawn from the germline J gene. The chain is built from TRBV4-2 and TRBJ2-7; no firm D call. This CDR3 contains 14 residues. CDR1 is LGHNA, CDR2 YNFKEQ, per germline. V lost 0 bases to trimming and J lost 0 bases, with 6 bases between them. CDR3 sequence: CASSQDPGSYEQYF. The covered CDR3 bases are TGTGCCAGCAGCCAAGATCCGGGCTCCTACGAG.

To note about this clone: Sequencing ends 3 residues short of the CDR3 end; the germline J gene provides the rest. This chain uses TRBV6-1 with TRBJ2-3, with 8 bases identical to TRBD2. V shed 2 bases and J 2 bases; nucleotides not matched to a gene: 6. CDR3 size: 16 residues. Per germline, CDR1 MNHNS and CDR2 SASEGT. Partial CDR3 DNA: TGTGCCAGCAGTGAATGGGGACTAGATACCACAGATACG. Translation gives CASSEWGLDTTDT. The whole CDR3 sequence reads CASSEWGLDTTDTQYF.

The chain's CDR3 is CASSPRTSGGTQETQYF. The sequenced CDR3 bases are TGTGCCAGCAGCCCGCGGACTAGCGGGGGGACCCAAGAGACC. The chain uses TRBV4-2 and TRBJ2-5; 14 positions agree with TRBD2. The CDR3 goes on 3 residues after the read ends, and that part is filled in from the germline J gene. Germline V gene sequence: CDR1 LGHNA, CDR2 YNFKEQ. The J segment lost 1 base and the V segment lost 4 bases, leaving 5 bases of the junction unmatched. The CDR3 totals 17 residues.

Note on this clone: The CDR3 end lies 3 residues beyond the end of the read and is filled in from the germline J gene. The V and J genes are TRBV5-1 and TRBJ1-4; TRBD1 agrees at 9 bases. The CDR3 length is 14 residues. The junction had 5 bases not matched to a gene; V was cut back by 4 bases and J by 7 bases. Germline values: CDR1 SGHRS, CDR2 YFSETQ. The covered CDR3 bases are TGCGCCAGCAGCGTGGGACAGGGCAGTGAAAAA. Protein product: CASSVGQGSEK. The complete CDR3 sequence is CASSVGQGSEKLFF.

CDR3 sequence reads: CASSHQLASQETQYF. Partial CDR3 DNA: TGTGCCAGCAGTCACCAACTAGCATCCCAAGAGACC. The rearrangement uses TRBV6-2 or TRBV6-3 and TRBJ2-5; TRBD2 might be the D (6 bases). The read stops 3 residues short of the end of the CDR3; the missing end is completed from the germline J gene. The CDR3 has 15 amino acids. Trimming removed 5 bases from V and 1 base from J, with 14 bases in between. Germline V gene data show CDR1 as MNHEY and CDR2 as SVGEGT.

With respect to this clone: The sequenced fragment ends 3 residues before the CDR3 boundary, so the rest is inferred from the germline J gene. This chain connects TRBV6-2 or TRBV6-3 to TRBJ1-1; a weak D match, TRBD1 (6 bases). The germline CDR1 and CDR2 sequences are MNHEY and SVGEGT. The CDR3 spans 11 residues. The sequenced CDR3 bases are TGTGCCAGCAGCCCCGGGACAGAA. It encodes CASSPGTE. Given in full, the CDR3 is CASSPGTEAFF.

Concerning this clone itself: The CDR3 end lies 3 residues beyond the end of the read and is filled in from the germline J gene. J is TRBJ2-3 and V is TRBV5-5; D gene ambiguous. CDR3 length: 12 amino acids. Between the trimmed V and J ends, which lost 0 bases and 5 bases, there was a span of 4 bases. In germline, CDR1 is SGHKS, CDR2 YYEKEE (reference sequence). The covered CDR3 bases are TGTGCCAGCAGCTTGGATCGAGATACG. Its translation: CASSLDRDT. The entire CDR3 protein reads CASSLDRDTQYF.

Partial CDR3 DNA: TGTGCCAGTAGTATAGTATCGGTCCCGGACACTGAA. This sequence encodes CASSIVSVPDTE. The whole CDR3 is CASSIVSVPDTEAFF. The J gene is TRBJ1-1, the V gene TRBV19; no reliable D call. The read gets to within 3 residues of the CDR3 end, and the germline J gene fills in the rest. The CDR3 has 15 amino acids. The V end lost 1 base, the J end lost 3 bases, and 12 bases lay between the germline ends. The germline CDR1 and CDR2 sequences are LNHDA and SQIVND (reference sequence).

Turning to this clone: Read sequence stops 3 residues before the CDR3 end, and the germline J gene provides the missing end. The chain joins TRBV7-2 to TRBJ2-2, with D possibly being TRBD2 (5 bases). The V gene lost 0 bases and the J gene lost 6 bases, with 5 bases spanning the gap. Germline CDR1 reads SGHTA; CDR2 reads FQGNSA. This CDR3 comprises 13 residues. CDR3 protein: CASSLAGAGELFF. The covered CDR3 bases are TGTGCCAGCAGCTTAGCCGGGGCCGGGGAG.

Notes on this clone: The read ends 3 residues shy of where the CDR3 ends; the end is completed using the germline J gene. The rearrangement links TRBV6-2 or TRBV6-3 to TRBJ2-3, with TRBD1 identical over 9 bases. The germline V gene encodes CDR1 MNHEY and CDR2 SVGEGT. After removal of 6 bases from V and 6 bases from J, the junction contained 13 bases not matched to a gene. This CDR3 region has 16 residues. The sequenced part of the CDR3 DNA is TGTGCCAGCAGCGATCGGGACAGGGACTTTCGGGATACG. It is translated as CASSDRDRDFRDT. In full, the CDR3 is CASSDRDRDFRDTQYF.

With respect to this clone: The CDR3 end is not reached by the read, which stops 3 residues before it; the germline J gene fills it in. This sequence joins TRBV20-1 and TRBJ1-6; D may be TRBD1 (6 bases). Germline CDR1 DFQATT, CDR2 SNEGSKA (reference sequence). The CDR3 totals 17 residues. V dropped 4 bases and J dropped 10 bases, with 26 bases sitting between them. The CDR3 protein is CSAIPGQSTVIGSPLHF. Incomplete CDR3 DNA: TGCAGTGCTATCCCGGGACAATCGACGGTAATTGGATCACCC.

A word on this clone: The CDR3 end is not reached by the read, which stops 3 residues before it; the germline J gene fills it in. The rearrangement joins TRBV18 to TRBJ2-1; the D is unclear. This CDR3 region has 17 residues. CDR1 KGHSH and CDR2 LQKENI come from the germline V gene. The V end was cut by 3 bases, the J end by 0 bases, with 15 bases between. CDR3 sequence reads: CASSPTSLSSSYNEQFF. The covered CDR3 bases are TGTGCCAGCTCACCCACCTCTCTCTCTAGCTCCTACAATGAG.

Comments on this clone: The CDR3 is cut off 3 residues early in the read; its end comes from the germline J gene. The chain combines TRBV7-9 with TRBJ2-2, with 8 bases matching TRBD1. V shed 4 bases, J shed 3 bases, and the junction held 4 bases outside the gene matches. Germline CDR1 is SEHNR and CDR2 is FQNEAQ (reference sequence). This CDR3 comprises 15 residues. The DNA read from the CDR3 is TGTGCCAGCAGCTCGACAGGGGAGGACACCGGGGAG. Translation gives CASSSTGEDTGE. Given in full, the CDR3 is CASSSTGEDTGELFF.

As concerns this clone: Coverage ceases 3 residues before the CDR3 finishes, and the germline J gene fills in the end. V usage is TRBV7-2 and J usage is TRBJ2-2, with a tentative D call TRBD1 (6 bases). The germline V gene has CDR1 SGHTA and CDR2 FQGNSA. There are 14 residues in the CDR3. Trimming shortened V by 5 bases and J by 4 bases, and 11 bases separated the two germline ends. CDR3 DNA, as far as it was read: TGTGCCAGCAGCCTCACAGGGTTCACCGGGGAG. Translated: CASSLTGFTGE. The entire CDR3 protein is CASSLTGFTGELFF.

Remarks on this clone: The read ends 3 residues before the CDR3 terminus; that terminus is restored from the germline J gene. The chain recombines TRBV5-1 with TRBJ1-1; TRBD1 agrees at 8 bases. CDR1 SGHRS and CDR2 YFSETQ come from the germline V gene. Losses at the gene ends were 3 bases for V and 4 bases for J; bases not matched to a gene: 8. The CDR3 totals 15 residues. The CDR3 loop is CASSSWTGQITEAFF. The CDR3 DNA, read in part, is TGCGCCAGCAGCTCGTGGACAGGGCAAATCACTGAA.

On this clone itself: Read data end 3 residues before the CDR3 end; the end is taken from the germline J gene. V is TRBV27 and J is TRBJ2-5; D is undetermined. Deletions cut 7 bases from V and 5 bases from J, with 8 bases between. The CDR3 has 11 residues. Germline CDR1 is MNHEY and CDR2 is SMNVEV (reference sequence). The CDR3 spells CASISGETQYF. The sequenced part of the CDR3 DNA is TGTGCCAGCATATCCGGTGAGACC.

Remarks on this clone: The CDR3 end falls 3 residues outside the read, so it is completed with the germline J gene. This chain links TRBV2 with TRBJ2-3; D is perhaps TRBD2 (6 bases). There are 14 residues in the CDR3. Germline assignment: CDR1 SNHLY and CDR2 FYNNEI. CDR3 DNA, as far as it was read: TGTGCCAGCAGCGCCGGGACTGCGTATATTGCG. Amino acid sequence: CASSAGTAYIA. The entire CDR3 protein reads CASSAGTAYIAQYF.

A remark on this clone: The read ends 3 residues before the CDR3 terminus; that terminus is restored from the germline J gene. This rearrangement joins TRBV19 to TRBJ2-2; weak D call: TRBD1 (5 bases). CDR3 size: 18 residues. Germline CDR1 is LNHDA and CDR2 is SQIVND (reference sequence). The part of the CDR3 DNA that was read is TGTGCCAGTAGTATAGTGGCGACAGCAAGCTCCTATAATTCACCG. Protein: CASSIVATASSYNSP. From start to end, the CDR3 is CASSIVATASSYNSPLFF.

Of note for this clone: The read stops 3 residues short of the end of the CDR3; the missing end is completed from the germline J gene. The chain recombines TRBV6-1 with TRBJ2-1; 10 bases map to TRBD2. The CDR3 length is 15 residues. CDR1 and CDR2 from the germline V gene are MNHNS and SASEGT. The J segment lost 2 bases and the V segment lost 2 bases, leaving 0 bases of the junction unmatched. The part of the CDR3 DNA that was read is TGTGCCAGCAGTGAACTAGCGGGGGCCTACAATGAG. Translated: CASSELAGAYNE. The whole CDR3 sequence reads CASSELAGAYNEQFF.